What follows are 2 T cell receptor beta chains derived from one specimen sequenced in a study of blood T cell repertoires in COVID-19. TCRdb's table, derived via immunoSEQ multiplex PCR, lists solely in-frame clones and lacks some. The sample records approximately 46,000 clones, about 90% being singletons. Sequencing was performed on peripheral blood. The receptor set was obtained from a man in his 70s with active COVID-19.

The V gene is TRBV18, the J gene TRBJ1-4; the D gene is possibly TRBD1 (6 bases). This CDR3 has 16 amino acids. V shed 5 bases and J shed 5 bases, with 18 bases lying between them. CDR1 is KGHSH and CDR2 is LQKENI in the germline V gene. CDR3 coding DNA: TGTGCCAGCTCATTGGGACAACTGGCAGGAAATGAAAAACTGTTTTTT. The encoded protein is CASSLGQLAGNEKLFF.

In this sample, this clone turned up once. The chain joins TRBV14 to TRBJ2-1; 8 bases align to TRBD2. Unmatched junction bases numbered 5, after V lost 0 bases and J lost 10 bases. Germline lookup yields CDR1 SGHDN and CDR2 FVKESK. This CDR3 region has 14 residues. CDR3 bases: TGTGCCAGCAGCCAAGATCCGGGGGGGAGCGAGCAGTTCTTC. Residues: CASSQDPGGSEQFF.